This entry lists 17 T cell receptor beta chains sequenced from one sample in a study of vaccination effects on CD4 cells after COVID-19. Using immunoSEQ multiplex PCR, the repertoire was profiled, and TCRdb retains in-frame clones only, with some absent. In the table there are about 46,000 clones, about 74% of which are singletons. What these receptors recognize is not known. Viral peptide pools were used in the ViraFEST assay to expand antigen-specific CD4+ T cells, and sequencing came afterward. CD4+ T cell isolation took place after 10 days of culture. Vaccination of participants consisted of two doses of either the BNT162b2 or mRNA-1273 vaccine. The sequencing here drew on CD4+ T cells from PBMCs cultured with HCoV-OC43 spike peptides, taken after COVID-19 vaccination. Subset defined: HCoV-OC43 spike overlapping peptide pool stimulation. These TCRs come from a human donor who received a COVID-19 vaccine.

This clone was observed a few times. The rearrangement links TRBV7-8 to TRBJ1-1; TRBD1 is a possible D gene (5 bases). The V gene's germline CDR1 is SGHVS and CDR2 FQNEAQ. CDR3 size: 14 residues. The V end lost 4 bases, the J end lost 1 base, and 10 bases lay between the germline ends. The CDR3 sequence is CASSSRQRNTEAFF. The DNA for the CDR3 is TGTGCCAGCAGCTCACGACAGCGGAACACTGAAGCTTTCTTT.

The CDR3 DNA reads as TGTGCCAGCAGTGATGTCTGGCGGGGGGTTGGGGAGACCCAGTACTTC. This translates into CASSDVWRGVGETQYF. The chain links TRBV25-1 to TRBJ2-5; 8 nucleotides agree with TRBD2. V was pared by 3 bases and J by 5 bases, with 11 bases of the junction left unmatched. Germline CDR1 reads MGHDK; CDR2 reads SYGVNS. The CDR3 is 16 residues long.

The CDR3: CASSLQGAEDTEAFF. Written as DNA, the CDR3 is TGCGCCAGCAGCTTACAGGGGGCCGAGGACACTGAAGCTTTCTTT. The gene calls are TRBV5-1 and TRBJ1-1; TRBD1 matches at 9 bases. Germline V gene sequence: CDR1 SGHRS, CDR2 YFSETQ. CDR3 size: 15 residues. V shed 2 bases and J 3 bases; nucleotides not matched to a gene: 5. Full variable domain (remainder filled in from reference TRBV5-1 and TRBJ1-1): KAGVTQTPRYLIKTRGQQVTLSCSPISGHRSVSWYQQTPGQGLQFLFEYFSETQRNKGNFPGRFSGRQFSNSRSEMNVSTLELGDSALYLCASSLQGAEDTEAFFGQGTRLTVV.

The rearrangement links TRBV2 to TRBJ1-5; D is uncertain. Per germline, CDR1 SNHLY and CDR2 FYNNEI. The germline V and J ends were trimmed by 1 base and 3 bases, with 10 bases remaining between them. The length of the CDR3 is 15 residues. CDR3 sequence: CASSEVPVLNQPQHF. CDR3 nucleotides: TGTGCCAGCAGTGAAGTCCCAGTTCTCAATCAGCCCCAGCATTTT.

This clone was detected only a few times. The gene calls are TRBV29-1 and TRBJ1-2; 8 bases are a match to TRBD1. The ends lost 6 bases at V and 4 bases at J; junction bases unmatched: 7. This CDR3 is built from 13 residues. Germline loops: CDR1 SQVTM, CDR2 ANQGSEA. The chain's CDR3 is CSVGEGTGYGYTF. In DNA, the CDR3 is TGCAGCGTGGGGGAGGGGACAGGCTATGGCTACACCTTC.

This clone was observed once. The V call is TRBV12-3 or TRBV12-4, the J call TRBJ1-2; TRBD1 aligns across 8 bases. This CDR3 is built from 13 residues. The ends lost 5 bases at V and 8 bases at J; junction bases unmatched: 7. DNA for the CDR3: TGTGCCAGCAGTATGTTTGGGGACAGGGGCTACACCTTC. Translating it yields CASSMFGDRGYTF.

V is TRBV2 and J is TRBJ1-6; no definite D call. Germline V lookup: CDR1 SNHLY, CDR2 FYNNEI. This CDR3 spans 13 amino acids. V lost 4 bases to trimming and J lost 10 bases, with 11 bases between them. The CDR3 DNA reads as TGTGCCAGCAGTGTGCGGGGAATGTCACCCCTCCACTTT. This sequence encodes CASSVRGMSPLHF. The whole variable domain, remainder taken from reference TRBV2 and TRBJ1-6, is EPEVTQTPSHQVTQMGQEVILRCVPISNHLYFYWYRQILGQKVEFLVSFYNNEISEKSEIFDDQFSVERPDGSNFTLKIRSTKLEDSAMYFCASSVRGMSPLHFGNGTRLTVT.

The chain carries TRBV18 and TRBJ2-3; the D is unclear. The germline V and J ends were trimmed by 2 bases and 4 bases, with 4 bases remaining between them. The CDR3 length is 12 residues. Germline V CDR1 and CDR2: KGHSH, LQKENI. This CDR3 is CASSPLPDTQYF. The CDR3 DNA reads TGTGCCAGCTCACCATTACCAGATACGCAGTATTTT.

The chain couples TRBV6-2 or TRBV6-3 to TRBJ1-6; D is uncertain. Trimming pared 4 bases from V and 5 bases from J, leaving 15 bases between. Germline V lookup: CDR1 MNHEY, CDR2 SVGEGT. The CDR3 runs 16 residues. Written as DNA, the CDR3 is TGTGCCAGCAGTTTCTCTTGGACGCGGAATAATTCACCCCTCCACTTT. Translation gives CASSFSWTRNNSPLHF.

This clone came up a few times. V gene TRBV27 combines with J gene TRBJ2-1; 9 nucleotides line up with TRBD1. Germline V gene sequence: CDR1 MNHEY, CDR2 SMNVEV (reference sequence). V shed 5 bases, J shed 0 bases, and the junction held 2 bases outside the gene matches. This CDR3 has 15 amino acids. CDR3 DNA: TGTGCCAGCAGTCGACAGGGGGTCTCCTACAATGAGCAGTTCTTC. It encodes CASSRQGVSYNEQFF.

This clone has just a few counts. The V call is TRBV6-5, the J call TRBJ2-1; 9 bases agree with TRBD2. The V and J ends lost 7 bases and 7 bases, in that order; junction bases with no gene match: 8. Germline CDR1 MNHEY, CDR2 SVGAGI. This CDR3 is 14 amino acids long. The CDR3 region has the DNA TGTGCCAGCACGTTAGCGGGGGAGACGAATGAGCAGTTCTTC. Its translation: CASTLAGETNEQFF.

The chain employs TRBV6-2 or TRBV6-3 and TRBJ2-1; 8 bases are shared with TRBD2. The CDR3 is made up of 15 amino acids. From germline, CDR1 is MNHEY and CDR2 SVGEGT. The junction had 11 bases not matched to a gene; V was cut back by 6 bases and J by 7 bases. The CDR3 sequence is CASSLTGGPWNEQFF. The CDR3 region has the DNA TGTGCCAGCAGCTTAACGGGAGGGCCGTGGAATGAGCAGTTCTTC.

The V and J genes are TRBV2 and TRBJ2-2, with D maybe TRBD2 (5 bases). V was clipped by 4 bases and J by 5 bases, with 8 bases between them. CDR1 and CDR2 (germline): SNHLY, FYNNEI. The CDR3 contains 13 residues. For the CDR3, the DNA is TGTGCCAGCAGTGTAGAGGGTACCGGGGAGCTGTTTTTT. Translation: CASSVEGTGELFF.

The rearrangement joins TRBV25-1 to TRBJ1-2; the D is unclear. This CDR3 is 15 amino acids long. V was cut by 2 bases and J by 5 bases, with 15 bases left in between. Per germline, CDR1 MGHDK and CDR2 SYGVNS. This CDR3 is CASSEPGLQGYGYTF. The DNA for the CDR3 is TGTGCCAGCAGTGAACCCGGACTCCAAGGGTATGGCTACACCTTC.

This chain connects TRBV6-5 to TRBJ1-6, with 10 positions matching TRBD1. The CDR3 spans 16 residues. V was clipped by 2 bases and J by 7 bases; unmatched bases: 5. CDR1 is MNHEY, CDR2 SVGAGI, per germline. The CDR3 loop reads CASSYLPGQGNSPLHF. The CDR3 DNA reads TGTGCCAGCAGTTACCTACCGGGACAGGGGAATTCACCCCTCCACTTT.

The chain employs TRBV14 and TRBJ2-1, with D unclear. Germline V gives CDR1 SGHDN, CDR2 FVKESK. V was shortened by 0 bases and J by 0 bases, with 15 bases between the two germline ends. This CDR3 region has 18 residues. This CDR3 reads CASSQELGYSSSYNEQFF. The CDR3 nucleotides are TGTGCCAGCAGCCAAGAGCTAGGATACTCGAGCTCCTACAATGAGCAGTTCTTC.

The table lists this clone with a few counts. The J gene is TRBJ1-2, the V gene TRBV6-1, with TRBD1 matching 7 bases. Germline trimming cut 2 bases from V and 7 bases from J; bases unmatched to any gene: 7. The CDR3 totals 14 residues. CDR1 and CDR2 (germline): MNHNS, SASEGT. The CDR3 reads CASSERWGQRGYTF. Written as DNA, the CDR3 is TGTGCCAGCAGTGAAAGATGGGGACAGCGTGGCTACACCTTC.